This T cell receptor (beta chain) was captured by sequencing in a study of graft-versus-host responses after intestinal transplantation. Overall study results and limits: Some patients had graft-donor T cell macrochimerism. In their allografts, the ratios of graft-versus-host to host-versus-graft T cell clones were high. GvH clones surfaced in recipient marrow, some emerging earlier in ileum or blood.

The table came from immunoSEQ multiplex PCR; TCRdb's copy has only in-frame clones and leaves some out. The repertoire holds tens of thousands of clones, with roughly 89% as singletons. A remark on this clone: The antigen remains undetermined.

This sample comprised PBMCs, obtained roughly 660 days after intestinal transplant. The clonotype was recovered from a human patient who received an intestinal transplant, so some T cells may come from the graft donor.

CDR3 in DNA: TGTGCCAGCAGCCAAGTAACAGGGGGCGCTTATGACATTCAGTACTTC. Its translation: CASSQVTGGAYDIQYF. The chain employs TRBV7-9 and TRBJ2-4; 9 positions match TRBD1. CDR1 is SEHNR and CDR2 is FQNEAQ in the germline V gene (reference sequence). Losses at the gene ends were 5 bases for V and 8 bases for J; bases not matched to a gene: 13. The length of the CDR3 is 16 residues.